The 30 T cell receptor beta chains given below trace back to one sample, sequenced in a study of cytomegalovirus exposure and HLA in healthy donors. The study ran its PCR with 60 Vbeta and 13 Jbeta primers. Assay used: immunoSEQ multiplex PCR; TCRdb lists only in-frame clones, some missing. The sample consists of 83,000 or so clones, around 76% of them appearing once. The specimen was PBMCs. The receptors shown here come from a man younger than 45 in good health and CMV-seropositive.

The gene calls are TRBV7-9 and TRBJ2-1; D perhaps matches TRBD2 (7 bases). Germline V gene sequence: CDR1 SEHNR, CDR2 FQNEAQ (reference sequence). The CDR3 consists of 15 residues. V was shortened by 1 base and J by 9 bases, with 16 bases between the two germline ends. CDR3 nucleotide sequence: TGTGCCAGCAGCTTAGGGGGGGGCGGTTATGGTGAGCAGTTCTTC. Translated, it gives CASSLGGGGYGEQFF.

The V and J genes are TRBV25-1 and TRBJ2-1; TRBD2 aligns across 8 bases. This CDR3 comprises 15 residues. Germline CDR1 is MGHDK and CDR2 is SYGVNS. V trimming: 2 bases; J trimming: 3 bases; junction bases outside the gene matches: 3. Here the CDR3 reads CASSEVAGGYNEQFF. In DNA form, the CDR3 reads TGTGCCAGCAGTGAAGTTGCGGGGGGCTACAATGAGCAGTTCTTC.

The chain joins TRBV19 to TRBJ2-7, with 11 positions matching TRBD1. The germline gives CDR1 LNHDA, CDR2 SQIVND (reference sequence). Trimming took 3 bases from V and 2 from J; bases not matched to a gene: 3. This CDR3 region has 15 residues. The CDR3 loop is CASSIGGQGAYEQYF. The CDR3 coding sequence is TGTGCCAGTAGTATCGGGGGACAGGGGGCCTACGAGCAGTACTTC. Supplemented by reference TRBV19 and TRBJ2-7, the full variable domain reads DGGITQSPKYLFRKEGQNVTLSCEQNLNHDAMYWYRQDPGQGLRLIYYSQIVNDFQKGDIAEGYSVSREKKESFPLTVTSAQKNPTAFYLCASSIGGQGAYEQYFGPGTRLTVT.

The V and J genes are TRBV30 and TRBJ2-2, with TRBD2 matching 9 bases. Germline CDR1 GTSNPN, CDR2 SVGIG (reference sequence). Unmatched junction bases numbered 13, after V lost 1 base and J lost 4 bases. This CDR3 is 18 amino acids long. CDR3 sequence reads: CAWSATRTSASGTGELFF. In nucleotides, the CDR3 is TGTGCCTGGAGTGCCACGAGGACTAGCGCGTCGGGCACCGGGGAGCTGTTTTTT. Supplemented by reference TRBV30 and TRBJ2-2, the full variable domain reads SQTIHQWPATLVQPVGSPLSLECTVEGTSNPNLYWYRQAAGRGLQLLFYSVGIGQISSEVPQNLSASRPQDRQFILSSKKLLLSDSGFYLCAWSATRTSASGTGELFFGEGSRLTVL.

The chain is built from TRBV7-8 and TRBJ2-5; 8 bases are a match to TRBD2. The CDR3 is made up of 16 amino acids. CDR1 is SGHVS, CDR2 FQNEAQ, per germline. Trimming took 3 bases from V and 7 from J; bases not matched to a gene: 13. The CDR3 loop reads CASSFFLSGGQGTQYF. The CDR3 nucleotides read TGTGCCAGCAGCTTTTTTCTGTCGGGGGGGCAGGGGACCCAGTACTTC.

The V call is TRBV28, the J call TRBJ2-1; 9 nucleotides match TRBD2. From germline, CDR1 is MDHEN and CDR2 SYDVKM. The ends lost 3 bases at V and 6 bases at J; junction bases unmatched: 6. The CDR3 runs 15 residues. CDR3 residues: CASSFSRGGVNEQFF. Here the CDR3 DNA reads TGTGCCAGCAGTTTCTCGCGGGGGGGCGTCAATGAGCAGTTCTTC.

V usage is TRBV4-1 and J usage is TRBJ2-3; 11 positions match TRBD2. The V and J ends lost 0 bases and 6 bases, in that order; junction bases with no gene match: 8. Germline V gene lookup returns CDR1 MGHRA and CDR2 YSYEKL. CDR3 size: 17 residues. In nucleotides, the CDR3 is TGCGCCAGCAGCCAAGAGACTAGCGGGGACGTATTGGATACGCAGTATTTT. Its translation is CASSQETSGDVLDTQYF.

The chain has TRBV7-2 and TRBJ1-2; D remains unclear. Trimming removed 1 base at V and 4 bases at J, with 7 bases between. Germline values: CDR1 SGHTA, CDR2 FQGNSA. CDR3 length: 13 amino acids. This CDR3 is CASSLGTLYGYTF. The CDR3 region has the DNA TGTGCCAGCAGCTTAGGGACTCTCTATGGCTACACCTTC.

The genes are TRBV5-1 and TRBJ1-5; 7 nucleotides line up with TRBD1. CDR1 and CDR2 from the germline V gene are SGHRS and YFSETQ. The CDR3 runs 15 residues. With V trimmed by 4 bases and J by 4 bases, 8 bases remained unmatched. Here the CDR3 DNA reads TGCGCCAGCAGCCTCTCCGGGACAGCGAATCAGCCCCAGCATTTT. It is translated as CASSLSGTANQPQHF. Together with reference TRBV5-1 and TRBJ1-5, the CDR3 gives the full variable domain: KAGVTQTPRYLIKTRGQQVTLSCSPISGHRSVSWYQQTPGQGLQFLFEYFSETQRNKGNFPGRFSGRQFSNSRSEMNVSTLELGDSALYLCASSLSGTANQPQHFGDGTRLSIL.

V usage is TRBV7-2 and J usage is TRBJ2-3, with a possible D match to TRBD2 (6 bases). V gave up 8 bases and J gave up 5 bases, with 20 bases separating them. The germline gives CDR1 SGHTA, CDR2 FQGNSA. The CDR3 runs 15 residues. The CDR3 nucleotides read TGTGCCAGCCTACTAGGAACCGGGGGAAGAGATACGCAGTATTTT. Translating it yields CASLLGTGGRDTQYF.

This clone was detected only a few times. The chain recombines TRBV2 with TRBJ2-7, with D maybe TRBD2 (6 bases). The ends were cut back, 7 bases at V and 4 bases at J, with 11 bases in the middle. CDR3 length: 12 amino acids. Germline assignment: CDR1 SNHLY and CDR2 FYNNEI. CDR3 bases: TGTGCCAGCAACCGCGGGGAATACGAGCAGTACTTC. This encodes CASNRGEYEQYF.

The CDR3 DNA follows: TGTGCCAGCAGTTTGAACGGTGGTACAGACAGGCTAACTGAAGCTTTCTTT. Residues: CASSLNGGTDRLTEAFF. This chain uses TRBV28 with TRBJ1-1; TRBD1 is a possible D gene (6 bases). Trimming stripped 3 bases from V and 5 bases from J, with 22 bases between. This CDR3 comprises 17 residues. Per the germline V gene, CDR1 is MDHEN and CDR2 is SYDVKM.

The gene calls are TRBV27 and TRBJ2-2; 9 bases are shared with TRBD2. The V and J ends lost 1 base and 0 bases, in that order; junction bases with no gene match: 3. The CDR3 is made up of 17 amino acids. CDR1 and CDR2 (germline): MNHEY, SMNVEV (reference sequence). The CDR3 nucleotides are TGTGCCAGCAGTTTATATAGCGGGGGATCGAACACCGGGGAGCTGTTTTTT. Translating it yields CASSLYSGGSNTGELFF.

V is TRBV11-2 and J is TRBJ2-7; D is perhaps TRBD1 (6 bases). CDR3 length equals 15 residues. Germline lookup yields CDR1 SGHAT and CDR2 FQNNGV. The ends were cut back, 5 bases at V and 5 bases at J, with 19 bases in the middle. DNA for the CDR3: TGTGCCAGCAGCACTCCTAAGACAGGCACCCACGAGCAGTACTTC. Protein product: CASSTPKTGTHEQYF.

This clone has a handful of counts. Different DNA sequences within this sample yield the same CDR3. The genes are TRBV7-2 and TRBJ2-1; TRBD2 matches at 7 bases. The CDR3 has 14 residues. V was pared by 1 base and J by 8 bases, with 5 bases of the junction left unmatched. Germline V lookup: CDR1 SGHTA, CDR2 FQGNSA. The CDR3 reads CASSLVGGDDEQFF. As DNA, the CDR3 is TGTGCCAGCAGCTTAGTGGGGGGGGATGATGAGCAGTTCTTC.

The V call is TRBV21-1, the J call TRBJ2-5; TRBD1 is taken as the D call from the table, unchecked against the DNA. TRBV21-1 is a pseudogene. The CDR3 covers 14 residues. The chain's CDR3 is CASSKVIRQETQYF. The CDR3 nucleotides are TGTGCCAGCAGCAAAGTAATCAGGCAGGAGACCCAGTACTTC.

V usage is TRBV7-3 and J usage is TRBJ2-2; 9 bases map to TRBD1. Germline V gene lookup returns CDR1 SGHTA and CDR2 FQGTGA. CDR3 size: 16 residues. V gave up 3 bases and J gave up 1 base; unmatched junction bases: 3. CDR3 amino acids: CASSLGGQGNTGELFF. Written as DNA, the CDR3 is TGTGCCAGCAGCTTGGGGGGACAGGGGAACACCGGGGAGCTGTTTTTT.

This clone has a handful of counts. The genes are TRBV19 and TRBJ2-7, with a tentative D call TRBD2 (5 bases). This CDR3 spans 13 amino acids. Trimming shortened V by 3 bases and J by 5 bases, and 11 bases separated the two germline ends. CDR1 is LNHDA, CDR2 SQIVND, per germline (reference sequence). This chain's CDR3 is CASSIGLSDEQYF. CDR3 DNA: TGTGCCAGTAGTATTGGACTTAGCGACGAGCAGTACTTC.

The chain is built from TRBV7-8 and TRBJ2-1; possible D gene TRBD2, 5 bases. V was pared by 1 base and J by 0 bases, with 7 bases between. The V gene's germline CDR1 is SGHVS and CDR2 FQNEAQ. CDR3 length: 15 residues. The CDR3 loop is CASSLGTYSYNEQFF. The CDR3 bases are TGTGCCAGCAGCTTAGGGACTTACTCCTACAATGAGCAGTTCTTC.

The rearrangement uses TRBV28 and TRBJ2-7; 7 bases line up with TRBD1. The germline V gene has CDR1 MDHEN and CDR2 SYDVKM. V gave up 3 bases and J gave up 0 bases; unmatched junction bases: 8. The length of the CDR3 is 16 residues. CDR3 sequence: CASSFILWDSSYEQYF. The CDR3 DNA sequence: TGTGCCAGCAGTTTTATTCTTTGGGACAGCTCCTACGAGCAGTACTTC.

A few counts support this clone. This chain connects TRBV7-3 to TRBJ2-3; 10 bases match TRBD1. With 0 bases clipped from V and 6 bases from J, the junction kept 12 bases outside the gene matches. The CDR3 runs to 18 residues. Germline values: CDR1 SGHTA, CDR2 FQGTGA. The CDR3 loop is CASSLTASGTGVTDTQYF. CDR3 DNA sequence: TGTGCCAGCAGCTTAACCGCATCCGGGACAGGGGTCACGGATACGCAGTATTTT.

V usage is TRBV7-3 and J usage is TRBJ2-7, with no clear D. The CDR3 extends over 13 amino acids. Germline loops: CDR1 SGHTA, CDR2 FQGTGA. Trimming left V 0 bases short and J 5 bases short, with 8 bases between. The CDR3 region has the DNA TGTGCCAGCAGCTTAACGGTCAGGAACGAGCAGTACTTC. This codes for CASSLTVRNEQYF.

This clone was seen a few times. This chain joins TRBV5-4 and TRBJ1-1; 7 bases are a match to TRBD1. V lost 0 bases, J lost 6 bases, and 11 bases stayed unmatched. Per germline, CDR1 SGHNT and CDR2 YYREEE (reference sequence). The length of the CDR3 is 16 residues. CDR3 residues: CASSLGDRGFNAEAFF. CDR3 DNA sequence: TGTGCCAGCAGCTTGGGGGACAGAGGTTTTAACGCTGAAGCTTTCTTT.

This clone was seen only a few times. CDR3: CASSPTPWGPKGGGYTF. Written as DNA, the CDR3 is TGTGCCAGCAGCCCTACCCCTTGGGGCCCCAAGGGAGGTGGCTACACCTTC. This chain links TRBV7-9 with TRBJ1-2, with a tentative D call TRBD1 (5 bases). Germline V CDR1 and CDR2: SEHNR, FQNEAQ (reference sequence). V lost 5 bases and J 7 bases, leaving 26 bases between the germline ends. The CDR3 is made up of 17 amino acids.

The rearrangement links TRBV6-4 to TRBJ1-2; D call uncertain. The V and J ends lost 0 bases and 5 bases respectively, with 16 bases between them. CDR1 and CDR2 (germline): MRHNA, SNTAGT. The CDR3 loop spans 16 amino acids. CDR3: CASSDSPPGGGYGYTF. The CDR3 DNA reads TGTGCCAGCAGTGACTCGCCCCCGGGAGGCGGGTATGGCTACACCTTC.

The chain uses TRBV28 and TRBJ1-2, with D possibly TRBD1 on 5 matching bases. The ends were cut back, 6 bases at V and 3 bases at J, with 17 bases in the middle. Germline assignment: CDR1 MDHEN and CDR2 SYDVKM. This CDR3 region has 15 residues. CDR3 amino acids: CASRGLGLSDYGYTF. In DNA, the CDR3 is TGTGCCAGCAGGGGACTCGGGCTAAGCGACTATGGCTACACCTTC.

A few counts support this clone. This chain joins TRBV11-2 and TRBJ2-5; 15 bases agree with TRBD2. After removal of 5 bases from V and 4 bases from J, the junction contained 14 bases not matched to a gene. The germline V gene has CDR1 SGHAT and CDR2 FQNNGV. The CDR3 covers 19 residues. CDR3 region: CASSLRGWTSGGVPETQYF. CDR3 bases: TGTGCCAGCAGCCTAAGGGGGTGGACTAGCGGGGGGGTCCCAGAGACCCAGTACTTC.

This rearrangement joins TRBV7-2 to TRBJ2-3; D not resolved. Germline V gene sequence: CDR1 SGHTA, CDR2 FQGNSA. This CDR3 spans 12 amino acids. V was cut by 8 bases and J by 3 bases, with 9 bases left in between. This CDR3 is CASPDSTDTQYF. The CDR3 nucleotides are TGTGCCAGCCCCGATAGTACAGATACGCAGTATTTT. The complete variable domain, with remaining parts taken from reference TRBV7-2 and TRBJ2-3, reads GAGVSQSPSNKVTEKGKDVELRCDPISGHTALYWYRQSLGQGLEFLIYFQGNSAPDKSGLPSDRFSAERTGGSVSTLTIQRTQQEDSAVYLCASPDSTDTQYFGPGTRLTVL.

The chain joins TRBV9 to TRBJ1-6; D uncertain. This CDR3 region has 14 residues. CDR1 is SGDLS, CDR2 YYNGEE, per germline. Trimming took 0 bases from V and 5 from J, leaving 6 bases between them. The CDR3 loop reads CASSVERDNSPLHF. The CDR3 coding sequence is TGTGCCAGCAGCGTAGAACGGGATAATTCACCCCTCCACTTT.

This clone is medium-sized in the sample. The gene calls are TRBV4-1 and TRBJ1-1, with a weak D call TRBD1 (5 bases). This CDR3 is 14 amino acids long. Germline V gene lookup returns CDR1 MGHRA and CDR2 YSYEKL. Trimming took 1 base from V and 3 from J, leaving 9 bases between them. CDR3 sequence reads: CASSQGDWDTEAFF. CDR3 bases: TGCGCCAGCAGCCAAGGGGACTGGGACACTGAAGCTTTCTTT.